Listed below are T cell receptor beta chains from one sample, sequenced in a study of shared clonotypes between healthy human individuals. Clones were read by immunoSEQ multiplex PCR, and TCRdb kept only the in-frame ones, dropping some. The profile shows around 700,000 clones, around 67% of them singletons. Sequencing was done on a sample of memory CD4+ T cells sorted from blood. The receptors here all came from a woman aged 25 to 39 in good health. CDR3s include the opening cysteine and the closing phenylalanine or tryptophan. The D gene is left open where the match is weak. Clone size appears in some rows only: once, few, many, or a class for an expanded clone.

abundance	v_gene	d_gene	len	j_gene	CDR3nt	CDR3aa
few	TRBV4-1	-	13	TRBJ2-3	TGCGCCAGCAGCCAAGGGGAAGAGGATACGCAGTATTTT	CASSQGEEDTQYF
-	TRBV2	-	11	TRBJ1-1	TGTGCCAGCAGTGAGTTGGCGGAAGCTTTCTTT	CASSELAEAFF
-	TRBV4-2	TRBD2	17	TRBJ2-3	TGTGCCAGCAGCACCCAACTAGCGGAGGAGGGTCCAGATACGCAGTATTTT	CASSTQLAEEGPDTQYF
few	TRBV5-1	-	11	TRBJ2-1	TGCGCCAGCAGACAGGGTCAGGAGCAGTTCTTC	CASRQGQEQFF
once	TRBV7-9	-	14	TRBJ2-5	TGTGCCAGCAACCCTCTGGCAGCCCAAGAGACCCAGTACTTC	CASNPLAAQETQYF
-	TRBV19	-	13	TRBJ2-5	TGTGCCAGTAGTATGCAGAGACAAGAGACCCAGTACTTC	CASSMQRQETQYF
-	TRBV15	-	12	TRBJ2-5	TGTGCCACCAGCAGAGAAGGGAGGACCCAGTACTTC	CATSREGRTQYF
-	TRBV11-2	TRBD1	14	TRBJ1-4	TGTGCCAGCAGCGAAGACAGGGTAAAAGAAAAACTGTTTTTT	CASSEDRVKEKLFF
-	TRBV7-9	-	14	TRBJ1-1	TGTGCCAGCAGCCCCCCCGGCACGAACACTGAAGCTTTCTTT	CASSPPGTNTEAFF
-	TRBV5-1	-	13	TRBJ1-1	TGCGCCAGCAGCTTGGACAAAAACACTGAAGCTTTCTTT	CASSLDKNTEAFF
many	TRBV11-2	TRBD2	16	TRBJ2-1	TGTGCCAGCAGCCCTGCGGGACTAGCGGGAGTTAATGAGCAGTTCTTC	CASSPAGLAGVNEQFF
-	TRBV28	-	12	TRBJ1-5	TGTGCCAGCACCTTGGGGGTGAGGCCCCAGCATTTT	CASTLGVRPQHF
-	TRBV7-9	TRBD1	16	TRBJ1-5	TGTGCCAGCAGCTTAGGGACAGGGGCCAGCAATCAGCCCCAGCATTTT	CASSLGTGASNQPQHF
-	TRBV5-1	-	14	TRBJ2-1	TGCGCCAGCAGCTCCCTTACTAGCTTAAGTGAGCAGTTCTTC	CASSSLTSLSEQFF
-	TRBV10-1	-	14	TRBJ2-1	TGCGCCAGCAGTGAGCGTTTGACTACTAATGAGCAGTTCTTC	CASSERLTTNEQFF
-	TRBV28	TRBD2	16	TRBJ2-7	TGTGCCAGCACGCTCCGGGGACTAGCGAATTCCTACGAGCAGTACTTC	CASTLRGLANSYEQYF
-	TRBV30	-	15	TRBJ2-7	TGTGCCTGGAGTCTGGGACCTCTGACCCCTTTCGAGCAGTACTTC	CAWSLGPLTPFEQYF
-	TRBV10-3	-	13	TRBJ2-3	TGTGCCATCAGTAAAGGAGATTACGATACGCAGTATTTT	CAISKGDYDTQYF
-	TRBV5-1	-	15	TRBJ2-6	TGCGCCAGCAGCTTCGGCGGCTCTGGGGCCAACGTCCTGACTTTC	CASSFGGSGANVLTF
-	TRBV28	TRBD2	18	TRBJ2-3	TGTGCCAGCAGTTTATTTTTTGGGACTAGCCCTAGCACAGATACGCAGTATTTT	CASSLFFGTSPSTDTQYF
few	TRBV29-1	TRBD2	14	TRBJ2-1	TGCAGCGTTGTTGGAGCGGGGTCTTACAATGAGCAGTTCTTC	CSVVGAGSYNEQFF
-	TRBV7-8	-	14	TRBJ1-1	TGTGCCAGCAGCTTAGCCTTACTACGGCGGGGAGCTTTCTTT	CASSLALLRRGAFF
-	TRBV19	-	15	TRBJ1-5	TGTGCCAGTAGTATAAGGGACAACGCTAATCAGCCCCAGCATTTT	CASSIRDNANQPQHF
-	TRBV29-1	-	14	TRBJ2-7	TGCAGCGTTGTGGGGCCCAGAAGCTCCTACGAGCAGTACTTC	CSVVGPRSSYEQYF
many	TRBV5-1	TRBD2	15	TRBJ2-1	TGCGCCAGCAGCGGAGCGGGAGCACCGTTCGGTGAGCAGTTCTTC	CASSGAGAPFGEQFF
-	TRBV10-3	TRBD1	16	TRBJ2-7	TGTGCCATCAGTGCAAAGCGACAGGGGAAGCACTACGAGCAGTACTTC	CAISAKRQGKHYEQYF
few	TRBV28	TRBD1	17	TRBJ2-7	TGTGCCAGCAGTTCCACAGGGGTAGCTTCGGCGCCCTACGAGCAGTACTTC	CASSSTGVASAPYEQYF
-	TRBV20-1	-	11	TRBJ2-5	TGCAGTGCTAGGGGAGGAGTGACCCAGTACTTC	CSARGGVTQYF
-	TRBV19	-	14	TRBJ2-2	TGTGCCAGTAGTAACCGGGGGTACACCGGGGAGCTGTTTTTT	CASSNRGYTGELFF
once	TRBV4-3	-	16	TRBJ2-5	TGCGCCAGCAGCCAAGGACGACAGAGGATCCAAGAGACCCAGTACTTC	CASSQGRQRIQETQYF
-	TRBV10-2	-	14	TRBJ1-5	TGCGCCAGCAGTGAGACCGAGATTAATCAGCCCCAGCATTTT	CASSETEINQPQHF
-	TRBV29-1	TRBD1	15	TRBJ2-4	TGCAGCGTCCGTGGACAGGGGGCATTCAAAAACATTCAGTACTTC	CSVRGQGAFKNIQYF
-	TRBV2	-	12	TRBJ1-2	TGTGCCAGCAGTCAGACGTCCTATGGCTACACCTTC	CASSQTSYGYTF
-	TRBV6-5	-	15	TRBJ1-2	TGTGCCAGCAGTCTACAGGGCAATCGTGGCTATGGCTACACCTTC	CASSLQGNRGYGYTF
-	TRBV7-3	TRBD2	13	TRBJ2-7	TGTGCCAGCAGCCTTAGCGGGACTGGAGAGCAGTACTTC	CASSLSGTGEQYF
-	TRBV14	-	17	TRBJ1-2	TGTGCCAGCAGCCAAGGCCAGTTTGCGGGACCGATCTATGGCTACACCTTC	CASSQGQFAGPIYGYTF